The sample holds one count of the clone carrying this T cell receptor beta chain. Its target is not known. CDR1 is MNHEY and CDR2 is SMNVEV in the germline V gene (reference sequence). The CDR3 extends over 14 amino acids. The V segment lost 5 bases and the J segment 6 bases; nucleotides outside the gene matches: 7. The data are from a study of lymphopenia after photon versus proton radiotherapy. Study conclusions and caveats: Survival link was tested only in deceased patients; proton benefit remains a possibility. A bigger post-nadir fall in TCR diversity correlated inversely with survival time in deceased patients.

The repertoire was sequenced with immunoSEQ multiplex PCR; TCRdb's copy has only in-frame clones and lacks some. The sample lists more than 25,000 clones, around 87% occurring once. The chain is built from TRBV27 and TRBJ2-1; TRBD1 matches 7 bases. The starting material was peripheral blood, obtained from a patient treated with proton-based radiotherapy. This TCR came from a woman in her sixties or seventies with cholangiocarcinoma. Some clones in this sample may be carry-over from other donors' samples. The DNA for the CDR3 is TGTGCCAGCAGTGGACTGGGACAGACCAATGAGCAGTTCTTC. Protein: CASSGLGQTNEQFF.